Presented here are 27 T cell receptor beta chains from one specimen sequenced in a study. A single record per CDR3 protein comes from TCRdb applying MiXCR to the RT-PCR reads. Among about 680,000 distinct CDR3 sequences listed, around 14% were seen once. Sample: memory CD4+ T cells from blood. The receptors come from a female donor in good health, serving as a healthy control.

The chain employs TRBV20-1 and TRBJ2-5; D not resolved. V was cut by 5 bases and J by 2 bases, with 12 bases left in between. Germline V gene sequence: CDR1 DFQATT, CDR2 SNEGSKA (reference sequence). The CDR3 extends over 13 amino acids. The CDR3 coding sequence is TGCAGTGCTCATAGAGGTACTCAAGAGACCCAGTACTTC. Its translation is CSAHRGTQETQYF.

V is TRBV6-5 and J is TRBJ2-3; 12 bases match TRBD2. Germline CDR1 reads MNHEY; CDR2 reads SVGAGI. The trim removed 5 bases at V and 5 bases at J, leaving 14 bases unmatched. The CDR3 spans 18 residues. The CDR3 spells CASSARDTLAGGRDTQYF. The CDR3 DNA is TGTGCCAGCAGTGCACGAGATACACTAGCGGGAGGCCGAGATACGCAGTATTTT.

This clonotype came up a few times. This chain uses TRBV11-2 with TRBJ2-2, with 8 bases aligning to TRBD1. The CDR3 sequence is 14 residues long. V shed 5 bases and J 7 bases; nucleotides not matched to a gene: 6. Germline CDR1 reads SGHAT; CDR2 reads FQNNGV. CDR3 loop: CASSLGQGYGELFF. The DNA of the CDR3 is TGTGCCAGCAGCCTTGGACAGGGATACGGGGAGCTGTTTTTT.

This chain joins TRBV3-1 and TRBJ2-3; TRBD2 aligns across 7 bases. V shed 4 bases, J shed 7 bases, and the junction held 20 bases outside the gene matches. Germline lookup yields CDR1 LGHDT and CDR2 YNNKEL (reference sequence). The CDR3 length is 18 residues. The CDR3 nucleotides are TGTGCCAGCAGCCCGCGGACGGCTAGCGGTTTGGTGGGTTATACGCAGTATTTT. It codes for CASSPRTASGLVGYTQYF.

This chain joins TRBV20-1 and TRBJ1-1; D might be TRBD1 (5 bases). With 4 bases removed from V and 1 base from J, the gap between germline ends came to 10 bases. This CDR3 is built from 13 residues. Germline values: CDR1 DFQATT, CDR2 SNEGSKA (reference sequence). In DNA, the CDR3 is TGCAGTGCTACCTTCGGGGCGAACACTGAAGCTTTCTTT. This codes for CSATFGANTEAFF.

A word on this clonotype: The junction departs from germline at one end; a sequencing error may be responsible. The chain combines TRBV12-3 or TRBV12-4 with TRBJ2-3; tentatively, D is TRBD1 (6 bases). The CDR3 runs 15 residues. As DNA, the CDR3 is TGTGACAGCAGTCATCGACAGGAAGGTGGGGATAAGCAGTATTTT. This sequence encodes CDSSHRQEGGDKQYF.

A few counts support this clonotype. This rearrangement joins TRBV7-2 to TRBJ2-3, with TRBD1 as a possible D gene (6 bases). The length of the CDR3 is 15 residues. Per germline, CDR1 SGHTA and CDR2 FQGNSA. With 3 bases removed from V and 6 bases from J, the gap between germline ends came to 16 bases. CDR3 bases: TGTGCCAGCAGCTTCAATGTGGGGGCCGGGGATACGCAGTATTTT. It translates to CASSFNVGAGDTQYF.

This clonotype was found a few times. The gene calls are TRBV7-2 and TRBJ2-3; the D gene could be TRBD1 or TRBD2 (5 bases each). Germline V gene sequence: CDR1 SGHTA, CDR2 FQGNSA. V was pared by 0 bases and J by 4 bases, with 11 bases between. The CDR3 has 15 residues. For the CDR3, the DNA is TGTGCCAGCAGCTTAGCGGGGCGGGCAGCAGATACGCAGTATTTT. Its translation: CASSLAGRAADTQYF.

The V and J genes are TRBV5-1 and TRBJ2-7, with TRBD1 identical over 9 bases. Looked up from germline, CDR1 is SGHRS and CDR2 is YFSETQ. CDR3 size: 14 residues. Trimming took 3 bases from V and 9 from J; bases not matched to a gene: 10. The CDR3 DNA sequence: TGCGCCAGCAGCTCGGACAGGGGTGGGCTCGGGCAGTACTTC. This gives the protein CASSSDRGGLGQYF.

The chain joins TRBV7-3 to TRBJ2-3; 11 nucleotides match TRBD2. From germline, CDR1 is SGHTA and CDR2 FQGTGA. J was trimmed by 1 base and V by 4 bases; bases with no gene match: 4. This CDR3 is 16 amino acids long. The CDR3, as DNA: TGTGCCAGCAGCTCACCTAGCGGGAGGCGCACAGATACGCAGTATTTT. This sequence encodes CASSSPSGRRTDTQYF.

This CDR3 is CAISEQTGNGYTF. The CDR3 DNA follows: TGTGCCATCAGTGAACAGACAGGGAATGGCTACACCTTC. The chain carries TRBV10-3 and TRBJ1-2, with 7 bases that match TRBD1. After removal of 3 bases from V and 6 bases from J, the junction contained 4 bases not matched to a gene. This CDR3 is built from 13 residues. In germline, CDR1 is ENHRY, CDR2 SYGVKD.

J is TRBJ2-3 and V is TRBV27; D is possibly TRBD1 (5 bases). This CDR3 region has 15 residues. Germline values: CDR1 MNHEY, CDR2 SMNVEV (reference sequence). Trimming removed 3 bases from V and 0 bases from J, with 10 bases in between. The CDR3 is CASSFRVDSTDTQYF. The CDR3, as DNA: TGTGCCAGCAGTTTCAGGGTGGACAGCACAGATACGCAGTATTTT.

The CDR3 loop reads CAAGRGRSYEQYF. For the CDR3, the DNA is TGTGCCGCCGGTCGGGGCCGCTCCTACGAGCAGTACTTC. J is TRBJ2-7 and V is TRBV6-5, with D perhaps TRBD1 or TRBD2 (5 bases each). V was clipped by 11 bases and J by 0 bases, with 14 bases between them. CDR3 length equals 13 residues. In germline, CDR1 is MNHEY, CDR2 SVGAGI.

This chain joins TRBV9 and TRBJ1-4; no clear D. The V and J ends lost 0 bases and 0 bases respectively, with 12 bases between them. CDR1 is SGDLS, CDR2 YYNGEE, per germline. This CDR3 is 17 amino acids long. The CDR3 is CASSVDIGAATNEKLFF. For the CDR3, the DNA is TGTGCCAGCAGCGTAGATATCGGAGCCGCAACTAATGAAAAACTGTTTTTT.

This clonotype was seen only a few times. CDR3 DNA sequence: TGTGCCAGCAGCCAAGATGAGGGGGGGAATTCACCCCTCCACTTT. As protein: CASSQDEGGNSPLHF. This chain joins TRBV4-2 and TRBJ1-6; TRBD1 might be the D (6 bases). This CDR3 contains 15 residues. V shed 0 bases and J shed 7 bases, with 10 bases lying between them. Germline V gene sequence: CDR1 LGHNA, CDR2 YNFKEQ.

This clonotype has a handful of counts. The DNA of the CDR3 is TGTGCCACCGTTGGGAGTTCCCGGACTGAAGCTTTCTTT. Protein product: CATVGSSRTEAFF. This rearrangement joins TRBV10-3 to TRBJ1-1; the D is unclear. Germline V lookup: CDR1 ENHRY, CDR2 SYGVKD. The CDR3 length is 13 residues. V was trimmed by 10 bases and J by 5 bases, leaving 17 bases between them.

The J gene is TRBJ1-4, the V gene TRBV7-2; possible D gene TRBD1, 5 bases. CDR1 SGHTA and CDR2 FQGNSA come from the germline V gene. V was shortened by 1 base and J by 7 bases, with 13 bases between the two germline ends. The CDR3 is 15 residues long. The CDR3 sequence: CASSLDHHQGEKLFF. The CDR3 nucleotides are TGTGCCAGCAGCTTAGACCATCATCAGGGTGAAAAACTGTTTTTT. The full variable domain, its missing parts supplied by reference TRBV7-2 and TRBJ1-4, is GAGVSQSPSNKVTEKGKDVELRCDPISGHTALYWYRQSLGQGLEFLIYFQGNSAPDKSGLPSDRFSAERTGGSVSTLTIQRTQQEDSAVYLCASSLDHHQGEKLFFGSGTQLSVL.

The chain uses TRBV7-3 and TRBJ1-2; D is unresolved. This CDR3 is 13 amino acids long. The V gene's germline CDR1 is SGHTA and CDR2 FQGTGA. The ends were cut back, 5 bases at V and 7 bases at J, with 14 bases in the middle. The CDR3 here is CASSPGMTGGYTF. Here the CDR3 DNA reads TGTGCCAGCAGCCCGGGCATGACGGGTGGCTACACCTTC.

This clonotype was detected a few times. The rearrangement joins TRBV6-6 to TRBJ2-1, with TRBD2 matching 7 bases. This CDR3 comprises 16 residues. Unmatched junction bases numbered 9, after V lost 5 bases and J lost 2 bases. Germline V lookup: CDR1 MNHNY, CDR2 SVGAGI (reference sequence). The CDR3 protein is CASSPLAEGPYNEQFF. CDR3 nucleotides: TGTGCCAGCAGTCCTCTAGCGGAAGGGCCCTACAATGAGCAGTTCTTC.

CDR3 in amino acids: CASSAQDQETQYF. The CDR3, as DNA: TGTGCCAGCAGCGCCCAGGACCAAGAGACCCAGTACTTC. The chain couples TRBV7-3 to TRBJ2-5; no clear D. Trimming took off 5 bases at V and 0 bases at J, with 7 bases between the two ends. The germline CDR1 and CDR2 sequences are SGHTA and FQGTGA. CDR3 length: 13 amino acids.

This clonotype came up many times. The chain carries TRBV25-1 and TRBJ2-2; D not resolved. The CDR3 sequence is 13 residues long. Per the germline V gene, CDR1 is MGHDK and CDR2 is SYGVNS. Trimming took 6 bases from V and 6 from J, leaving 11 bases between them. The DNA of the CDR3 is TGTGCCAGCAGAGCACTGGGTCCCGGGGAGCTGTTTTTT. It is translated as CASRALGPGELFF.

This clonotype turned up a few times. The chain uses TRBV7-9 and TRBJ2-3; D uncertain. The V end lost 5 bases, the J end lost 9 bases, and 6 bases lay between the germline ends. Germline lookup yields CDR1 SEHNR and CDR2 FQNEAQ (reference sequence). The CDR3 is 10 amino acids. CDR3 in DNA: TGTGCCAGCAGCGGCAGGACGCAGTATTTT. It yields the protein CASSGRTQYF.

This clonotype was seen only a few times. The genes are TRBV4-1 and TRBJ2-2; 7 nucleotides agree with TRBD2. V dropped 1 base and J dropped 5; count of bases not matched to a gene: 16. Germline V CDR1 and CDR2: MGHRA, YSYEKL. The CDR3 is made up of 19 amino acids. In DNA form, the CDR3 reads TGCGCCAGCAGCCAAGTTGCCCGTCGGCGCGGGAGTTTAACCGGGGAGCTGTTTTTT. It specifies CASSQVARRRGSLTGELFF.

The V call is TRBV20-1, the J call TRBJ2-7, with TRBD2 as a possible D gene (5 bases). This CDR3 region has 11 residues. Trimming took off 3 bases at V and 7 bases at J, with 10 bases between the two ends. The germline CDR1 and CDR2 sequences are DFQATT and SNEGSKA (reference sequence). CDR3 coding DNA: TGCAGTGCTAGCGGGATTGGTGAGCAGTACTTC. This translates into CSASGIGEQYF.

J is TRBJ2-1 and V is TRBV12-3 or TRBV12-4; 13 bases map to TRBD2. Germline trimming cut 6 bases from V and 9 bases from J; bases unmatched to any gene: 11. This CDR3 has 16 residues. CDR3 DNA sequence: TGTGCCAGCAGGCCCGAACTAGCGGGGGGGGTTGGTGAGCAGTTCTTC. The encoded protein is CASRPELAGGVGEQFF.

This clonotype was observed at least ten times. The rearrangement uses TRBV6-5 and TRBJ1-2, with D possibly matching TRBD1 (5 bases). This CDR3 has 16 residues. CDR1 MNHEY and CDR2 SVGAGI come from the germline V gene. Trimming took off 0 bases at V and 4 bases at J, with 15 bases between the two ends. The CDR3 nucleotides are TGTGCCAGCAGTTACTCTTGGAGGGGCGGTGGCTATGGCTACACCTTC. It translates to CASSYSWRGGGYGYTF.

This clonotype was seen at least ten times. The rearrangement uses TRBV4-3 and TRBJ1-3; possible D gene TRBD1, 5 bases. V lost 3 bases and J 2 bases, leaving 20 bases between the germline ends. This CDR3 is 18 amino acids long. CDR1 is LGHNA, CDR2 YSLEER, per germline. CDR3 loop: CASSQRAVWGKPGNTIYF. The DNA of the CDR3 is TGCGCCAGCAGCCAGAGAGCAGTATGGGGGAAACCTGGAAACACCATATATTTT.